This entry is about one T cell receptor beta chain. V was pared by 0 bases and J by 7 bases, with 3 bases of the junction left unmatched. Per germline, CDR1 GTSNPN and CDR2 SVGIG (reference sequence). The CDR3 loop spans 13 amino acids. Per the study methods: Amplification of reference gene primers was used by the study to estimate nucleated cell counts. Profiled with immunoSEQ multiplex PCR; TCRdb holds only in-frame clones, not every one. D and trimming were read from the DNA, whereas the V and J calls and clone size are those reported in that table. The data hold over 85,000 clones, with around 87% observed a single time. These data come from a study of blood T cell repertoires in COVID-19. Study context: From the United States, Italy and Spain came samples of acute and convalescent COVID-19. Sources were T cells, B-cell-depleted T cells, or PBMCs; the material itself was cDNA or gDNA.

Sequencing was done on a sample of peripheral blood. The chain joins TRBV30 to TRBJ2-1; 7 bases line up with TRBD2. The sequence came from a human donor in a cohort sampled during active COVID-19. As DNA, the CDR3 is TGTGCCTGGAGTGTACTGGGGGGGAATGAGCAGTTCTTC. The encoded protein is CAWSVLGGNEQFF.